This TCR beta chain appears in the sequencing data of a study of glioma-infiltrating T cells. V was clipped by 6 bases and J by 0 bases, with 6 bases between them. Germline V lookup: CDR1 SEHNR, CDR2 FQNEAQ (reference sequence). The CDR3 is 13 amino acids. This clonotype showed up many times. The iRepertoire nested amplicon-rescue multiplex PCR amplified TCR alpha and beta CDR3s from RNA. TCRdb reprocessed the multiplex PCR reads via MiXCR and lists one record per CDR3 protein. The sample contains more than 85,000 distinct CDR3 sequences, less than 30% of which appear only once. This clonotype originated in a human donor with low-grade glioma or glioblastoma, undergoing nonglioma brain surgery, or in good health (not recorded which). The sequenced material came from glioma tissue, nonneoplastic brain tissue, or PBMCs (not recorded which). V usage is TRBV7-9 and J usage is TRBJ1-3, with D uncertain. CDR3 in DNA: TGTGCCAGCAGTACAAGCTCTGGAAACACCATATATTTT. Amino acids: CASSTSSGNTIYF.